The subject of this entry is one TCR beta chain. Its antigen is not known. This specimen comes from a study of blood T cells in healthy people across ages. Notes on the study in general: Per-million-T-cell TCR beta diversity fell roughly linearly with age.

Using a J-beta primer mix together with a sample-barcoded 5' primer, a second PCR was run for roughly 7 to 11 cycles. MiXCR, applied by TCRdb to the 5' RACE reads, yields one record per CDR3 protein. The table records around 990,000 distinct CDR3 sequences, more than 30% of them present only once. The source of this sequence is a man between 18 and 35 years old in good health. Sequencing input: blood.

CDR3 region: CATSRDGEDRRNTEAFF. CDR3 DNA sequence: TGTGCCACCAGCAGAGATGGAGAGGACAGGAGGAACACTGAAGCTTTCTTT. V gene TRBV15 combines with J gene TRBJ1-1, with 7 bases that match TRBD1. The length of the CDR3 is 17 residues. CDR1 is LNHNV, CDR2 YYDKDF, per germline (reference sequence). Trimming cost V 0 bases and J 1 base; bases outside gene matches: 8. The whole variable domain, remainder taken from reference TRBV15 and TRBJ1-1, is DAMVIQNPRYQVTQFGKPVTLSCSQTLNHNVMYWYQQKSSQAPKLLFHYYDKDFNNEADTPDNFQSRRPNTSFCFLDIRSPGLGDTAMYLCATSRDGEDRRNTEAFFGQGTRLTVV.